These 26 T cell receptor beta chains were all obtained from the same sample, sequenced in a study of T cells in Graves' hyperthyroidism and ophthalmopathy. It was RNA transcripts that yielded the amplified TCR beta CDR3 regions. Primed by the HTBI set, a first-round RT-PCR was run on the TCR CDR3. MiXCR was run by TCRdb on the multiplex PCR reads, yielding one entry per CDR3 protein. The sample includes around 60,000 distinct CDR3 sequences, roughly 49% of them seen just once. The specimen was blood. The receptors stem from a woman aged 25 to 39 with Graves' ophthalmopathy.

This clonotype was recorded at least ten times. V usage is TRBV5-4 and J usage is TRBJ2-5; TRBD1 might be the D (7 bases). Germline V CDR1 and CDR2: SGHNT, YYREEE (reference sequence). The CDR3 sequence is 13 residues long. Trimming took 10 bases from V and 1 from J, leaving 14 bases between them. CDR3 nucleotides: TGTGCCGTGTCAGGGGGAGGCCAAGAGACCCAGTACTTC. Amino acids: CAVSGGGQETQYF.

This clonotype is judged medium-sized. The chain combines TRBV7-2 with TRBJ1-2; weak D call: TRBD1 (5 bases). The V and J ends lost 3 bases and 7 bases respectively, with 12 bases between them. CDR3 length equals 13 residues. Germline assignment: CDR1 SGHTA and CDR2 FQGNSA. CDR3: CASSLALRGGYTF. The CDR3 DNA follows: TGTGCCAGCAGCTTGGCCCTGAGGGGTGGCTACACCTTC.

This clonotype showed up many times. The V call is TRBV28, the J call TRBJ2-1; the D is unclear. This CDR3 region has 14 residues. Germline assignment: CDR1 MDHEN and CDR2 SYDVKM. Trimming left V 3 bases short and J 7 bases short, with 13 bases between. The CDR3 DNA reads TGTGCCAGCAGTTTTAGCTTAGCCTGGAATGAGCAGTTCTTC. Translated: CASSFSLAWNEQFF.

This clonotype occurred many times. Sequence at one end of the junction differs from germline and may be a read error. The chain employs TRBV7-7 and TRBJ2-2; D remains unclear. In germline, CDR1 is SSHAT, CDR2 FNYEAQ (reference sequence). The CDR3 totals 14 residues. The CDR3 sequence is CASSLVRNTGELFF. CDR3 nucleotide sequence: TGTGCTAGCAGCTTAGTCAGGAACACCGGGGAGCTGTTTTTT.

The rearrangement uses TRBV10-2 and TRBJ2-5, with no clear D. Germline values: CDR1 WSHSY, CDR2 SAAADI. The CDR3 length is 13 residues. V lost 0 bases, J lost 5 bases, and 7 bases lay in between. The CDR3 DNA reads TGCGCCAGCAGTGAGTCGGTGGTCGAGACCCAGTACTTC. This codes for CASSESVVETQYF.

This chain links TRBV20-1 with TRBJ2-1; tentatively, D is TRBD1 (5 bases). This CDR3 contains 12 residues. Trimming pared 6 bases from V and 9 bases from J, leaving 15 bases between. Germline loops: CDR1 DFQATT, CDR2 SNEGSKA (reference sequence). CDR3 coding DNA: TGCAGTGCAGGGGCCGGTAGCACTGAGCAGTTCTTC. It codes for CSAGAGSTEQFF.

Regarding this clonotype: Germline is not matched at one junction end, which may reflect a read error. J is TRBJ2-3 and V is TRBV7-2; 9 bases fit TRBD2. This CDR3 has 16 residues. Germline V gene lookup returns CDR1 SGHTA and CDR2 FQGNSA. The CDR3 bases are TGTGCCAGCGGCCTTAGGGGTAGCGGGAGTCCAGATACTCAGTATTTT. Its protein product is CASGLRGSGSPDTQYF.

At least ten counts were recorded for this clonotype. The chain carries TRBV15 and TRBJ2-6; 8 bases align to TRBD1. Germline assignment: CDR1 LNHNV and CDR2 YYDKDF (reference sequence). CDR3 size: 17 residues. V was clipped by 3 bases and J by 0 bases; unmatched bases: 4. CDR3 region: CATSSGTGDSGANVLTF. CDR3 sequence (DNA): TGTGCCACCAGCAGCGGGACAGGTGACTCTGGGGCCAACGTCCTGACTTTC.

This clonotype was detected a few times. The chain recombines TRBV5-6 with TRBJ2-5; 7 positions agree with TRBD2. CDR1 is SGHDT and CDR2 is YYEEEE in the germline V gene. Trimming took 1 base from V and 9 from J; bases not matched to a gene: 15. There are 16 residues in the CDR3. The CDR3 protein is CASSLLGEGDNQPQYF. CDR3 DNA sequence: TGTGCCAGCAGCTTGCTGGGGGAGGGTGACAATCAGCCCCAGTACTTC.

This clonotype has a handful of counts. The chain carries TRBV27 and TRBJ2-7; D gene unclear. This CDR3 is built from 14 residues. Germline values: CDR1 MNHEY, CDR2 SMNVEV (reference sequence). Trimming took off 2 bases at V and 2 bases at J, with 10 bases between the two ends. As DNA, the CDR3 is TGTGCCAGCAGTTTAGGTGTAGGCGCCTACGAGCAGTACTTC. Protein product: CASSLGVGAYEQYF.

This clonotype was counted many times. As DNA, the CDR3 is TGTGCCAGCAGTTACGGTGAAAAACTGTTTTTT. It specifies CASSYGEKLFF. This chain links TRBV6-5 with TRBJ1-4; D is undetermined. CDR3 length: 11 residues. Germline V lookup: CDR1 MNHEY, CDR2 SVGAGI. The V end was cut by 2 bases, the J end by 7 bases, with 2 bases between.

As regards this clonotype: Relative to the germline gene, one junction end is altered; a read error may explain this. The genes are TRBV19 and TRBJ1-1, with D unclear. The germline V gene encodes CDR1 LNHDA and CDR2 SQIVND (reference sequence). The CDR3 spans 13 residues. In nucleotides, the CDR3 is TGTGTCAGTAGCTCACCAACGAACACTGAAGCTTTCTTT. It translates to CVSSSPTNTEAFF.

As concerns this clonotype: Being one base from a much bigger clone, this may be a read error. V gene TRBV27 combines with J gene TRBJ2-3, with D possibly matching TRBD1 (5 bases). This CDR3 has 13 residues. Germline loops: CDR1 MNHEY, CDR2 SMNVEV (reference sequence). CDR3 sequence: CASSLRLTETQYF. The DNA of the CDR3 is TGTGCCAGCAGTTTGAGGTTGACAGAGACGCAGTATTTT.

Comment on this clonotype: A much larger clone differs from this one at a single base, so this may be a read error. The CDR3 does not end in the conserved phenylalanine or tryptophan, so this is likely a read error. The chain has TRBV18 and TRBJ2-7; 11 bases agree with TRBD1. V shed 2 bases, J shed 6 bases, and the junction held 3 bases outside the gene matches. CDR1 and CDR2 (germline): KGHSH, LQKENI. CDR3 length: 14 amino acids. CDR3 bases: TGTGCCAGCTCACCAACGGGACAGGGGGGCGAGCAGTACCTC. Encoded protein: CASSPTGQGGEQYL.

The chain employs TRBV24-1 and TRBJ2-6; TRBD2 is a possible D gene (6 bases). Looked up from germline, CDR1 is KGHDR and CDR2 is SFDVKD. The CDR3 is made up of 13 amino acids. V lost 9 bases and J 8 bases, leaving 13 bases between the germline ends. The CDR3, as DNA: TGTGCCACCGGATCGGGCGGGACCAACGTCCTGACTTTC. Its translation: CATGSGGTNVLTF.

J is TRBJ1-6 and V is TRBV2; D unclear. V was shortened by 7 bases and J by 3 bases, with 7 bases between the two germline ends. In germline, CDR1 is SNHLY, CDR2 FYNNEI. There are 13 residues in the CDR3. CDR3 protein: CASIKDYNSPLHF. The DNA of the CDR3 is TGTGCCAGCATCAAGGACTATAATTCACCCCTCCACTTT.

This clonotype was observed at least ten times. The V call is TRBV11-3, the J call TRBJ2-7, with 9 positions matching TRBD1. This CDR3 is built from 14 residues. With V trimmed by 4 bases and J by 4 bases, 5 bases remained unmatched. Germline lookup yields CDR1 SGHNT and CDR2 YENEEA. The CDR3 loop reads CASSSDRGRYEQYF. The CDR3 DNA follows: TGTGCCAGCAGCTCGGACAGGGGCCGATACGAGCAGTACTTC.

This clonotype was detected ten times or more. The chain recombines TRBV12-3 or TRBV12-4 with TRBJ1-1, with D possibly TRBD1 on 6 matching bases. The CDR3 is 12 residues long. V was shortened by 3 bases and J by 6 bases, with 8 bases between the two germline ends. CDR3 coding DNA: TGTGCCAGCAGTTTCCCAGGGGCTGAAGCTTTCTTT. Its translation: CASSFPGAEAFF.

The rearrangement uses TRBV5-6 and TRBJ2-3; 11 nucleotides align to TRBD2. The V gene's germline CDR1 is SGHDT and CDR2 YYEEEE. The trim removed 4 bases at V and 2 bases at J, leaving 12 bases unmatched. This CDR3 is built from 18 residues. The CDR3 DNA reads TGTGCCAGCAGCCGGGGGGCTAGCGGGAGGCCAGCCACAGATACGCAGTATTTT. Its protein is CASSRGASGRPATDTQYF.

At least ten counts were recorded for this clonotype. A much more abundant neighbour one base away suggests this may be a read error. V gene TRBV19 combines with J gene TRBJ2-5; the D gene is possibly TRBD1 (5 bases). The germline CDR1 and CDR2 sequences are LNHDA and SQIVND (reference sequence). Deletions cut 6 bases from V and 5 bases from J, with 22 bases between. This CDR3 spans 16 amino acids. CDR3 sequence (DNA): TGTGCCAGTAGCTCACCCCTTGGGGCAGGGTCGGAGACCCAGTACTTC. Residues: CASSSPLGAGSETQYF.

CDR3 DNA sequence: TGTGCCAGCAGTGATACGGGGGGCGCTTCGGGCTCATTTTTT. Protein sequence: CASSDTGGASGSFF. The chain recombines TRBV2 with TRBJ1-4; maybe TRBD1 (6 bases). The CDR3 is 14 amino acids. Germline CDR1 SNHLY, CDR2 FYNNEI. With 3 bases removed from V and 17 bases from J, the gap between germline ends came to 22 bases.

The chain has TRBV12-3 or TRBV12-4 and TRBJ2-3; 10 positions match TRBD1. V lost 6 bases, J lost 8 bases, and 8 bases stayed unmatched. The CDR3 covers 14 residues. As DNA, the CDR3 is TGTGCCAGCAGGACTAGGACAGGGGGAGTTACGCAGTATTTT. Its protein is CASRTRTGGVTQYF.

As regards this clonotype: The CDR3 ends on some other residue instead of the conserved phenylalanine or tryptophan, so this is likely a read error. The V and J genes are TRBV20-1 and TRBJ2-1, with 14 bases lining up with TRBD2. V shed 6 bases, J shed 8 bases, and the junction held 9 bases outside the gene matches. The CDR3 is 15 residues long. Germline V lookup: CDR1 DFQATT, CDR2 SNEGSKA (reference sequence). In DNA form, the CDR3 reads TGCAGTGCAACGGGACTAGCGGGAGTGTTCTATGAGCAGTTCTAC. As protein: CSATGLAGVFYEQFY.

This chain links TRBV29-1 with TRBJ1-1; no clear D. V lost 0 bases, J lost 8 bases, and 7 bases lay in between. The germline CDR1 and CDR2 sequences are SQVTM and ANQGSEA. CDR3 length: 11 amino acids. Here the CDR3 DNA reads TGCAGCGTTGAAGAATGGGAGGAAGCTTTCTTT. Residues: CSVEEWEEAFF.

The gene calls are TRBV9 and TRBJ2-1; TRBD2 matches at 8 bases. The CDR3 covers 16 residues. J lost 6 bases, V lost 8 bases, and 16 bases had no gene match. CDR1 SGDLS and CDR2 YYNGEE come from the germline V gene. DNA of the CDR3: TGTGCCAGAGGTGCCCCGGGACTAGTAAAACGCAATGAGCAGTTCTTC. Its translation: CARGAPGLVKRNEQFF.

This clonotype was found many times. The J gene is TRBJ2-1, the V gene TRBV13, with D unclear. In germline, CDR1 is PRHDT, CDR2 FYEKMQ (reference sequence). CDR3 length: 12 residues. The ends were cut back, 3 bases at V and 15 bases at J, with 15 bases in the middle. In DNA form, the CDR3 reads TGTGCCAGCAGCTTCCGGGCCCCTGGCGCGTTCTTC. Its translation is CASSFRAPGAFF.